This is a list of T cell receptor beta chains from one sample in a study of patients and donors after allogeneic stem cell transplantation. TCRdb redid the calling of the RT-PCR reads with MiXCR, one entry per CDR3 protein. The profile shows over 400,000 distinct CDR3 sequences, about a sixth of them singletons. Sequenced: blood, either unsorted or a sorted T cell fraction (not recorded which). The receptors were gathered from a human donor who was either an allogeneic HSCT recipient or a stem cell or donor lymphocyte infusion donor (not recorded which). It is not recorded whose cells these are; they may come from a transplant donor. CDR3s include the opening cysteine and the closing phenylalanine or tryptophan. Each record gives: CDR3 protein, CDR3 DNA, D gene, J gene, clone size, V gene. The D gene is left open where the match is weak. The size entry is marked missing in some rows and otherwise reads once, few, many or a size class.

CDR3aa: CASSPTAGDSGNTIYF
CDR3nt: TGTGCCAGCAGCCCCACTGCAGGCGACTCTGGAAACACCATATATTTT
d_gene: -
j_gene: TRBJ1-3
abundance: -
v_gene: TRBV13

CDR3aa: CASSLEGGSGTGELFF
CDR3nt: TGTGCCAGCAGCTTAGAAGGCGGGAGTGGTACCGGGGAGCTGTTTTTT
d_gene: TRBD2
j_gene: TRBJ2-2
abundance: -
v_gene: TRBV11-3

CDR3aa: CASSLSGDRVSYEQYF
CDR3nt: TGTGCCAGCAGTTTATCGGGGGACAGGGTCTCCTACGAGCAGTACTTC
d_gene: TRBD1
j_gene: TRBJ2-7
abundance: -
v_gene: TRBV27

CDR3aa: CSAPGLAGGPSTDTQYF
CDR3nt: TGCAGTGCTCCCGGACTAGCGGGGGGGCCAAGCACAGATACGCAGTATTTT
d_gene: TRBD2
j_gene: TRBJ2-3
abundance: -
v_gene: TRBV20-1

CDR3aa: CASRAEDTQYF
CDR3nt: TGTGCCAGCAGAGCGGAAGATACGCAGTATTTT
d_gene: -
j_gene: TRBJ2-3
abundance: -
v_gene: TRBV6-1

CDR3aa: CASSSKDGDIFYEQYF
CDR3nt: TGTGCCAGTAGCAGTAAGGACGGGGATATCTTCTACGAGCAGTACTTC
d_gene: -
j_gene: TRBJ2-7
abundance: few
v_gene: TRBV19

CDR3aa: CASSLFGGRALADTQYF
CDR3nt: TGTGCCAGCAGCTTATTTGGGGGGAGGGCCCTGGCAGATACGCAGTATTTT
d_gene: TRBD2
j_gene: TRBJ2-3
abundance: -
v_gene: TRBV11-2

CDR3aa: CSVEDQGVRENIQYF
CDR3nt: TGCAGCGTTGAAGATCAGGGTGTGAGGGAAAACATTCAGTACTTC
d_gene: -
j_gene: TRBJ2-4
abundance: many
v_gene: TRBV29-1

CDR3aa: CSATDQGNEQYF
CDR3nt: TGCAGCGCCACTGATCAGGGGAACGAGCAGTACTTC
d_gene: -
j_gene: TRBJ2-7
abundance: few
v_gene: TRBV29-1

CDR3aa: CASSVGTFSSGANVLTF
CDR3nt: TGTGCCAGCAGCGTGGGGACGTTTAGCTCTGGGGCCAACGTCCTGACTTTC
d_gene: -
j_gene: TRBJ2-6
abundance: -
v_gene: TRBV9

CDR3aa: CSVDRTGATTETQYF
CDR3nt: TGCAGCGTCGACCGGACGGGAGCAACAACAGAGACCCAGTACTTC
d_gene: -
j_gene: TRBJ2-5
abundance: -
v_gene: TRBV29-1

CDR3aa: CASSQLGRANGEQFF
CDR3nt: TGCGCCAGCAGCCAACTCGGGAGGGCCAACGGTGAGCAGTTCTTC
d_gene: TRBD2
j_gene: TRBJ2-1
abundance: many
v_gene: TRBV4-1

CDR3aa: CASSKPSGGADTQYF
CDR3nt: TGTGCCAGCAGCAAGCCTAGCGGGGGGGCAGATACGCAGTATTTT
d_gene: TRBD2
j_gene: TRBJ2-3
abundance: -
v_gene: TRBV6-1

CDR3aa: CASSPLSSPLHF
CDR3nt: TGTGCCAGCAGTCCACTCTCCTCACCCCTCCACTTT
d_gene: -
j_gene: TRBJ1-6
abundance: many
v_gene: TRBV12-3/TRBV12-4

CDR3aa: CASSKGPGLAGIYEQYF
CDR3nt: TGTGCCAGCAGCAAAGGTCCGGGACTAGCGGGAATCTACGAGCAGTACTTC
d_gene: -
j_gene: TRBJ2-7
abundance: -
v_gene: TRBV21-1

CDR3aa: CATSDLFGEAFF
CDR3nt: TGTGCCACCAGTGATTTATTCGGTGAAGCTTTCTTT
d_gene: -
j_gene: TRBJ1-1
abundance: -
v_gene: TRBV24-1

CDR3aa: CASSILTGALNTEAFF
CDR3nt: TGTGCCAGCAGTATACTTACAGGGGCGTTGAACACTGAAGCTTTCTTT
d_gene: TRBD1
j_gene: TRBJ1-1
abundance: many
v_gene: TRBV7-9

CDR3aa: CATSDPLGGAGVEQFF
CDR3nt: TGTGCCACCAGTGATCCCTTGGGGGGGGCAGGGGTTGAGCAGTTCTTC
d_gene: -
j_gene: TRBJ2-1
abundance: few
v_gene: TRBV24-1

CDR3aa: CASSPYPQGGNSPLHF
CDR3nt: TGCGCCAGCAGCCCCTACCCCCAGGGCGGTAATTCACCCCTCCACTTT
d_gene: -
j_gene: TRBJ1-6
abundance: many
v_gene: TRBV5-1

CDR3aa: CATSRDGQGAIDTQYF
CDR3nt: TGTGCCACCAGCAGAGATGGGCAGGGGGCCATAGATACGCAGTATTTT
d_gene: TRBD1
j_gene: TRBJ2-3
abundance: few
v_gene: TRBV15

CDR3aa: CSAGSGELFF
CDR3nt: TGCAGCGCCGGGAGCGGGGAGCTGTTTTTT
d_gene: -
j_gene: TRBJ2-2
abundance: many
v_gene: TRBV29-1

CDR3aa: CASSTPSSGQGRLDEQYF
CDR3nt: TGTGCCAGCAGCACTCCCTCCTCAGGACAGGGAAGACTCGACGAGCAGTACTTC
d_gene: -
j_gene: TRBJ2-7
abundance: -
v_gene: TRBV21-1

CDR3aa: CAWRPYLHSTDTQYF
CDR3nt: TGTGCCTGGAGGCCCTATCTCCATAGCACAGATACGCAGTATTTT
d_gene: -
j_gene: TRBJ2-3
abundance: -
v_gene: TRBV30

CDR3aa: CASSLVWTNNEQFF
CDR3nt: TGCGCCAGCAGCTTGGTCTGGACTAACAATGAGCAGTTCTTC
d_gene: -
j_gene: TRBJ2-1
abundance: few
v_gene: TRBV5-1

CDR3aa: CAGGGANVLTF
CDR3nt: TGTGCCGGGGGAGGGGCCAACGTCCTGACTTTC
d_gene: -
j_gene: TRBJ2-6
abundance: -
v_gene: TRBV2

CDR3aa: CASSFRTIDNSPLHF
CDR3nt: TGTGCCAGCAGCTTTAGGACAATCGATAATTCACCCCTCCACTTT
d_gene: -
j_gene: TRBJ1-6
abundance: -
v_gene: TRBV7-2

CDR3aa: CASSYNLLAKNIQYF
CDR3nt: TGTGCCAGCAGTTACAACCTACTAGCCAAAAACATTCAGTACTTC
d_gene: -
j_gene: TRBJ2-4
abundance: -
v_gene: TRBV6-2/TRBV6-3

CDR3aa: CASSPAPLEQYF
CDR3nt: TGTGCCAGCAGCCCCGCGCCACTTGAGCAGTACTTC
d_gene: -
j_gene: TRBJ2-7
abundance: -
v_gene: TRBV7-2

CDR3aa: CASSQRGSPWDEQFF
CDR3nt: TGTGCCAGCAGCCAACGCGGGAGCCCGTGGGATGAGCAGTTCTTC
d_gene: TRBD2
j_gene: TRBJ2-1
abundance: few
v_gene: TRBV4-2

CDR3aa: CSARGQEDGYTF
CDR3nt: TGCAGTGCTAGAGGCCAGGAGGATGGCTACACCTTC
d_gene: -
j_gene: TRBJ1-2
abundance: few
v_gene: TRBV20-1

CDR3aa: CASSEAGLNTEAFF
CDR3nt: TGTGCCAGCAGTGAAGCGGGTTTGAACACTGAAGCTTTCTTT
d_gene: -
j_gene: TRBJ1-1
abundance: few
v_gene: TRBV25-1